This paragraph reports one T cell receptor (beta chain). The table came from immunoSEQ multiplex PCR; TCRdb's copy has only in-frame clones and leaves some out. This sample has roughly 1,600,000 clones, with around 98.5% found just once. Germline assignment: CDR1 LGHNT and CDR2 FRNRAP. The CDR3 loop spans 17 amino acids. The V and J ends lost 1 base and 1 base respectively, with 16 bases between them. This entry belongs to a study of shared clonotypes between healthy human individuals. This sequence originates from a man aged 25-45 years in good health. What was sequenced was naive CD4+ T cells sorted from blood. Subset: CD45RA+ positively selected. The chain recombines TRBV12-5 with TRBJ2-5; D is perhaps TRBD2 (8 bases). The CDR3 DNA reads TGTGCTAGTGGTTTGGGACAGGGACTAGGTGCCCAAGAGACCCAGTACTTC. Translated, it gives CASGLGQGLGAQETQYF.